This T cell receptor beta chain was found in a study of CD8 T cells in Susac syndrome. Blood CD8+ and CD4+ T cells underwent high-throughput TCR beta sequencing. The patients serving as multiple sclerosis controls were treatment-naive. They had stable or active relapsing-remitting disease and fulfilled revised McDonald criteria. The authors negatively isolated CD8+ and CD4+ T cells and FACS-enriched TEMRA cells. This clonotype has only one observation. Reverse transcription used about 0.45 to 1 ug RNA and random hexamers. Multiplex PCR with immunoSEQ amplified the TCR beta CDR3 across 54 Vbeta and 13 Jbeta. TCRdb reprocessed the immunoSEQ multiplex PCR reads via MiXCR and lists one record per CDR3 protein. The top ten clones hold around 0.15% of a sample with 150,000 to 200,000 distinct CDR3 sequences, roughly 95% of them seen once. The CDR3 runs to 15 residues. Trimming shortened V by 3 bases and J by 3 bases, and 12 bases separated the two germline ends. CDR1 and CDR2 (germline): LNHDA, SQIVND (reference sequence).

The source of this sequence is a human donor with multiple sclerosis. The gene calls are TRBV19 and TRBJ1-5; a weak D match, TRBD1 (6 bases). Sequencing was performed on CD8+ T cells from PBMCs. The DNA of the CDR3 is TGTGCCAGTAGTATTTGGGACACCAACAATCAGCCCCAGCATTTT. Translated: CASSIWDTNNQPQHF.